This entry concerns a single TCR beta chain. This clone was recorded once. Its target antigen remains unknown. Base quality data are lacking; no much larger clone is found one base away. The data belong to a study of blood T cell repertoires in COVID-19 (dated by TCRdb to between 2020 and 2021). Study-wide context: Samples from collaborators originated in the United States, Italy and Spain and spanned both the acute and convalescent phases of COVID-19. The material from the prospective study consisted of cDNA or gDNA derived from T cells, B-cell-depleted T cells, or PBMCs. The dataset comprised deeply sampled blood TCRbeta repertoires from subjects exposed to, actively infected with, or recovered from COVID-19. Where available, HLA class I and class II types were taken from metadata supplied by the sample provider and were not determined by assay-based typing. The repertoires were released in a freely available public database meant as a resource for research on the immune response to SARS-CoV-2. Sample metadata almost always included a de-identified subject ID, COVID-19 status, age in years and sex. The samples were drawn from the first 160 participants of the ongoing ImmuneRACE study and from some 1,300 subjects provided by 6 global collaborators.

The immunoSEQ Assay, a bias-controlled multiplex PCR, was used to amplify TCRbeta CDR3 regions from genomic DNA. The authors' pipeline ran thus. Within the assay, amplification of reference gene primers was used to estimate how many nucleated cells each sample contained. To quantify the absolute abundance of each unique TCRbeta CDR3 rearrangement, sequence reads were collapsed and filtered. For each sample, productive Simpson clonality was calculated as the square root of Simpson's diversity index over productive rearrangements. Imported from immuneACCESS, the table was reduced by TCRdb to in-frame sequences with V and J called. These copies leave out some clones; in studies compared against another copy, an unresolved V gene accounts for under half, and the cause of the remainder is not known. V and J calls and clone size are as listed in that table; D and trimming were resolved from the DNA. The sample table holds fewer than 200,000 clones, of which about four fifths were seen once. The ten largest clones represent roughly 6.7% of the sample.

Results the study describes overall, beyond this receptor: The quantity of clinical and demographic metadata differed by source and by participant and was supplied without curation.

According to the germline V gene, CDR1 reads SGHTA and CDR2 reads FQGTGA. V loses 2 bases of germline sequence and J loses 6 bases, and the interval between the two ends is 10 bases. From the cysteine through the phenylalanine, the CDR3 covers 13 amino acids. Only the CDR3 region is kept as DNA, spanning 39 bases read in frame from base 1. Each collaborating institution followed its own protocols to collect whole blood in K2EDTA tubes. For TCRbeta analysis, collaborators shipped samples in one of three forms: frozen whole blood, isolated PBMCs, or DNA extracted from either of those sample types. The specimen was peripheral blood. This TCR was sampled from a man aged 55 to 70 with acute or convalescent COVID-19. The rearranged chain carries TRBV7-3 and TRBJ1-1, with the D gene call left open. The nucleotides read TGTGCCAGCAGCTTAGTACAGTCCGCTGAAGCTTTCTTT. Translated, this is CASSLVQSAEAFF.